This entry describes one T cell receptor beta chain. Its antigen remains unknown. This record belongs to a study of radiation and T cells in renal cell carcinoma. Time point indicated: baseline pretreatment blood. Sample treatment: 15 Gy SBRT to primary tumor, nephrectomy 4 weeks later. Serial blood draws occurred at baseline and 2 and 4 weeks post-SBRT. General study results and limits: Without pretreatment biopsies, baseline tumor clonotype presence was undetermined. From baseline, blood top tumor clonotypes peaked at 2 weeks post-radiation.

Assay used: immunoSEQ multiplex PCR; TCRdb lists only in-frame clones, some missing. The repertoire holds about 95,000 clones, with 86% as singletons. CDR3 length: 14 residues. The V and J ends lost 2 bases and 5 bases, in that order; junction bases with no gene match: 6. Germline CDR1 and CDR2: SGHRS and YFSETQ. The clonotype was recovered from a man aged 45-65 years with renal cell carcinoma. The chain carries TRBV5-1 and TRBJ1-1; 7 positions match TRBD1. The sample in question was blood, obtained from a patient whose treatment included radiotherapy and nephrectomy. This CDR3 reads CASSFTGAGTEAFF. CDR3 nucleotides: TGCGCCAGCAGCTTTACAGGGGCGGGGACTGAAGCTTTCTTT.